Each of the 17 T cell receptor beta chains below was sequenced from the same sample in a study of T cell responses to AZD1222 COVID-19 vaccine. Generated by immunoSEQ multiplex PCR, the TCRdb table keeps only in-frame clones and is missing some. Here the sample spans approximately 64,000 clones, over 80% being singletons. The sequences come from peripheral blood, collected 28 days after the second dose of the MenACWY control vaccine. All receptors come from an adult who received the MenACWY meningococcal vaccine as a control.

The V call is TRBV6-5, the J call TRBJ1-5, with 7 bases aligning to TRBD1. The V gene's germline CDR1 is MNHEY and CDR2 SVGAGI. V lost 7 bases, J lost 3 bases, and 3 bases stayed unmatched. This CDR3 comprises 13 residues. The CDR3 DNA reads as TGTGCCAGCACTGGACAGGCCAATCAGCCCCAGCATTTT. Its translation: CASTGQANQPQHF.

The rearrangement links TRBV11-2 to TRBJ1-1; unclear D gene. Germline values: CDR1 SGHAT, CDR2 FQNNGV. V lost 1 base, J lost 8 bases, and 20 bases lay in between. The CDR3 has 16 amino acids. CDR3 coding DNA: TGTGCCAGCAGCTTAGCCGGCGGAGACACCGCGAAAGAAGCTTTCTTT. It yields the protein CASSLAGGDTAKEAFF. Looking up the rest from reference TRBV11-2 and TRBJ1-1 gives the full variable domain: EAGVAQSPRYKIIEKRQSVAFWCNPISGHATLYWYQQILGQGPKLLIQFQNNGVVDDSQLPKDRFSAERLKGVDSTLKIQPAKLEDSAVYLCASSLAGGDTAKEAFFGQGTRLTVV.

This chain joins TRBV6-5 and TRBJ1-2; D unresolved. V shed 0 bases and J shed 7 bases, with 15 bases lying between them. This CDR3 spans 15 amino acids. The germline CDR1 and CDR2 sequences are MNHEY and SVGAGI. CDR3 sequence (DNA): TGTGCCAGCAGTTACTCTCAGAGTCTACTTGGTGGCTACACCTTC. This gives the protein CASSYSQSLLGGYTF.

In nucleotides, the CDR3 is TGTGCCTGGAGTGTGGAGCGGGAAGGGAACATTCAGTACTTC. It is translated as CAWSVEREGNIQYF. This chain links TRBV30 with TRBJ2-4, with TRBD2 identical over 7 bases. The CDR3 totals 14 residues. The J segment lost 7 bases and the V segment lost 0 bases, leaving 6 bases of the junction unmatched. CDR1 and CDR2 from the germline V gene are GTSNPN and SVGIG (reference sequence).

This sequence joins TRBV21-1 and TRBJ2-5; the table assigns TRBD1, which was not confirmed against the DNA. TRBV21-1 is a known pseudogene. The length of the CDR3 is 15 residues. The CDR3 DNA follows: TGTGCCAGCAGCAAGGGACAGGGAACCGAAGAGACCCAGTACTTC. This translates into CASSKGQGTEETQYF.

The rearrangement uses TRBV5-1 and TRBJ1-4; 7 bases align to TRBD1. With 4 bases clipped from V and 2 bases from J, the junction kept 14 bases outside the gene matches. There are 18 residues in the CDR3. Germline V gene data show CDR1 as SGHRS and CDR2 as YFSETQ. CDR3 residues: CASSLPTGPGTTNEKLFF. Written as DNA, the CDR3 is TGCGCCAGCAGCCTCCCGACAGGGCCGGGGACGACTAATGAAAAACTGTTTTTT.

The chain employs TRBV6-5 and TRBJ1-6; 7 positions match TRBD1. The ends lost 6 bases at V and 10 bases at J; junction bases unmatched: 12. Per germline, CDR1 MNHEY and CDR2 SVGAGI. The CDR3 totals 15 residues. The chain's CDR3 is CASRRNRGKKSPLHF. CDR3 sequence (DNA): TGTGCCAGCAGGCGAAACAGGGGAAAGAAATCACCCCTCCACTTT.

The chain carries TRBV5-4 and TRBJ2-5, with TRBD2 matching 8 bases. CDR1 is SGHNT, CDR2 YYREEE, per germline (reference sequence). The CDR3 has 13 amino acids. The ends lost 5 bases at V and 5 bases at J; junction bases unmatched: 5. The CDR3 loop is CASRVTGGETQYF. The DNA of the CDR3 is TGTGCCAGCAGGGTGACGGGAGGGGAGACCCAGTACTTC.

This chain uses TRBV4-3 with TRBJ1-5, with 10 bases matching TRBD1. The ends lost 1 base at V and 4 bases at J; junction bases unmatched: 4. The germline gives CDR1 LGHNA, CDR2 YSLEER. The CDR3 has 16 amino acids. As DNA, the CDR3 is TGCGCCAGCAGCCAAGCAGACAGGGGGCGAAATCAGCCCCAGCATTTT. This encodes CASSQADRGRNQPQHF.

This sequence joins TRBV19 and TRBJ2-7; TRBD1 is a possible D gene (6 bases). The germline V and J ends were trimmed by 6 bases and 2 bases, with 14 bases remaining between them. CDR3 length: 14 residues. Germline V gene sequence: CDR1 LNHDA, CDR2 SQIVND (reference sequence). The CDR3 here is CASRDGAGAYEQYF. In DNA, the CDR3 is TGTGCCAGTAGGGATGGGGCAGGGGCCTACGAGCAGTACTTC. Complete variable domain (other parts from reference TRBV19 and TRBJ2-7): DGGITQSPKYLFRKEGQNVTLSCEQNLNHDAMYWYRQDPGQGLRLIYYSQIVNDFQKGDIAEGYSVSREKKESFPLTVTSAQKNPTAFYLCASRDGAGAYEQYFGPGTRLTVT.

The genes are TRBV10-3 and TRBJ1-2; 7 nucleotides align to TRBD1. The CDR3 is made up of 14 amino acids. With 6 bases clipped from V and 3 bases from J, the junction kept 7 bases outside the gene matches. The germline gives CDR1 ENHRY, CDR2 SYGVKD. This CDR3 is CAIRATGADYGYTF. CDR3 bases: TGTGCCATCAGGGCTACAGGGGCCGACTATGGCTACACCTTC.

The CDR3 DNA follows: TGTGCCAGCAGCCCAGAGGTCGGGAATAGCAATCAGCCCCAGCATTTT. This encodes CASSPEVGNSNQPQHF. The chain links TRBV7-9 to TRBJ1-5; D is uncertain. The ends were cut back, 5 bases at V and 0 bases at J, with 14 bases in the middle. This CDR3 has 16 amino acids. CDR1 is SEHNR and CDR2 is FQNEAQ in the germline V gene (reference sequence).

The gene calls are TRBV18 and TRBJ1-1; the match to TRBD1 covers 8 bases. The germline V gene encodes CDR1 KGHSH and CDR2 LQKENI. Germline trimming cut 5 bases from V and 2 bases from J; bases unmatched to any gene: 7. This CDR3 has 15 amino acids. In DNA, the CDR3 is TGTGCCAGCTCAAAAGACAGGGGACGTAACACTGAAGCTTTCTTT. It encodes CASSKDRGRNTEAFF.

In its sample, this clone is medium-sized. The CDR3 loop is CATSRDKGENTEAFF. CDR3 DNA sequence: TGTGCCACCAGCAGAGATAAGGGAGAGAACACTGAAGCTTTCTTT. V is TRBV15 and J is TRBJ1-1, with D hard to call. The CDR3 has 15 residues. Trimming left V 0 bases short and J 1 base short, with 9 bases between. Germline CDR1 is LNHNV and CDR2 is YYDKDF (reference sequence).

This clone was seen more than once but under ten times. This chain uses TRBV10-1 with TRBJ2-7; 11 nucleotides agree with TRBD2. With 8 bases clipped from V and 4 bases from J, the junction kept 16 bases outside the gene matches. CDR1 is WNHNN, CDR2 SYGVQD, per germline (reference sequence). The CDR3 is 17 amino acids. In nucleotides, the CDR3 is TGCGCCAGCCGAACCAAACAATACGGGACTAGCGGATACGAGCAGTACTTC. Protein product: CASRTKQYGTSGYEQYF.

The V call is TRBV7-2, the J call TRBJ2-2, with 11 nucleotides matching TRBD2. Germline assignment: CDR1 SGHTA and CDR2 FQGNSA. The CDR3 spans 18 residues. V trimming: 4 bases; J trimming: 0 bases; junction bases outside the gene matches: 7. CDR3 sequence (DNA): TGTGCCAGCAGCTCATTTAGCGGGAGGGCCGCGAACACCGGGGAGCTGTTTTTT. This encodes CASSSFSGRAANTGELFF. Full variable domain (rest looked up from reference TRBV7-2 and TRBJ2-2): GAGVSQSPSNKVTEKGKDVELRCDPISGHTALYWYRQSLGQGLEFLIYFQGNSAPDKSGLPSDRFSAERTGGSVSTLTIQRTQQEDSAVYLCASSSFSGRAANTGELFFGEGSRLTVL.

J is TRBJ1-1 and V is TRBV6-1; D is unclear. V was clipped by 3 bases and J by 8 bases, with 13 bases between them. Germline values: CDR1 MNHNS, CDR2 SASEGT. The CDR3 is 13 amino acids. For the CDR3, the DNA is TGTGCCAGCAGTGAGGCAGCGATAAACGAAGCTTTCTTT. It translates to CASSEAAINEAFF.